The next 20 T cell receptor beta chains were all read from a single sample in a study of blood T cell repertoires in COVID-19. TCRdb's table, derived via immunoSEQ multiplex PCR, lists solely in-frame clones and lacks some. The sample has just over 200,000 clones, 85% to 90% seen once. The specimen was peripheral blood. These receptors originate from a man at least 80 years old with acute or convalescent COVID-19.

This chain uses TRBV4-1 with TRBJ2-7, with 10 bases matching TRBD2. Germline V gene data show CDR1 as MGHRA and CDR2 as YSYEKL. The CDR3 covers 15 residues. Germline trimming cut 1 base from V and 3 bases from J; bases unmatched to any gene: 3. The CDR3 loop reads CASSQAASGSYEQYV. The CDR3 DNA is TGCGCCAGCAGCCAAGCCGCTAGCGGGAGCTACGAGCAGTACGTC.

This chain joins TRBV12-5 and TRBJ2-7; 7 bases fit TRBD1. CDR1 LGHNT and CDR2 FRNRAP come from the germline V gene. This CDR3 region has 15 residues. V dropped 0 bases and J dropped 0; count of bases not matched to a gene: 2. CDR3 in amino acids: CASGLVRDSSYEQYV. The CDR3 nucleotides read TGTGCTAGTGGTTTGGTACGGGACAGCTCCTACGAGCAGTACGTC.

The chain employs TRBV21-1 and TRBJ2-1; TRBD1, as called in the table, went unchecked against the DNA. TRBV21-1 is given as a pseudogene. CDR3 length: 19 amino acids. This CDR3 reads CASSKRVKPRDRAYNEQFF. The DNA of the CDR3 is TGTGCCAGCAGCAAAAGGGTCAAACCGCGGGACAGGGCTTACAATGAGCAGTTCTTC.

This chain uses TRBV23-1 with TRBJ2-4; D possibly corresponds to TRBD2 (6 bases). TRBV23-1 belongs to the ORF category, with a function that is uncertain. The V and J ends lost 4 bases and 1 base respectively, with 20 bases between them. The CDR3 totals 18 residues. CDR3 bases: TGCGCCAGCAGTCTCCACTTGGGGGGTAGTTTGGCCAAAAACATTCAGTACTTC. It encodes CASSLHLGGSLAKNIQYF.

J is TRBJ2-1 and V is TRBV11-2; 7 bases match TRBD1. This CDR3 is 13 amino acids long. Germline assignment: CDR1 SGHAT and CDR2 FQNNGV. V lost 6 bases and J lost 9; bases outside the gene matches: 8. The DNA of the CDR3 is TGTGCCAGCAGTTCCACAGGGGTGGGTGAGCAGTTCTTC. Amino acid sequence: CASSSTGVGEQFF.

CDR3 amino acids: CASSLANRGETQYF. The CDR3 DNA follows: TGTGCCAGCAGTCTGGCGAACAGGGGAGAGACCCAGTACTTC. This rearrangement joins TRBV27 to TRBJ2-5; 7 nucleotides match TRBD1. Unmatched junction bases numbered 7, after V lost 5 bases and J lost 4 bases. Looked up from germline, CDR1 is MNHEY and CDR2 is SMNVEV (reference sequence). This CDR3 has 14 amino acids.

The chain couples TRBV29-1 to TRBJ2-7, with D possibly being TRBD2 (5 bases). The V and J ends lost 5 bases and 3 bases respectively, with 17 bases between them. The germline CDR1 and CDR2 sequences are SQVTM and ANQGSEA. The CDR3 is made up of 14 amino acids. Here the CDR3 reads CSVTILGGYYEQYV. The CDR3 region has the DNA TGCAGCGTTACTATATTAGGAGGCTACTACGAGCAGTACGTC.

This clone came up a few times. The CDR3 DNA is TGCGCCAGCAGCCAAGGTCCACCGGGACAGGGATACGAGCAGTACTTC. Protein: CASSQGPPGQGYEQYF. The chain has TRBV4-1 and TRBJ2-7; 9 nucleotides line up with TRBD1. The V and J ends lost 1 base and 4 bases, in that order; junction bases with no gene match: 8. Germline CDR1 is MGHRA and CDR2 is YSYEKL. CDR3 size: 16 residues.

V and J are TRBV7-9 and TRBJ2-1, with 11 nucleotides matching TRBD2. This CDR3 has 15 amino acids. Unmatched junction bases numbered 7, after V lost 5 bases and J lost 7 bases. In germline, CDR1 is SEHNR, CDR2 FQNEAQ (reference sequence). This CDR3 is CASSPLAGGENEQFF. The CDR3, as DNA: TGTGCCAGCAGCCCCCTAGCGGGGGGCGAGAATGAGCAGTTCTTC.

The count of this clone is one. This chain connects TRBV15 to TRBJ1-3, with 9 bases that match TRBD1. The V and J ends lost 8 bases and 6 bases, in that order; junction bases with no gene match: 5. Looked up from germline, CDR1 is LNHNV and CDR2 is YYDKDF (reference sequence). This CDR3 is 13 amino acids long. The CDR3 nucleotides read TGTGCCACCCGTCGGACAGGGGAAAACACCATATATTTT. It codes for CATRRTGENTIYF.

This clone occurred a few times. The V call is TRBV5-1, the J call TRBJ2-3; D not resolved. Between the trimmed V and J ends, which lost 4 bases and 0 bases, there was a span of 6 bases. This CDR3 has 13 amino acids. Germline-derived CDR1 and CDR2 are SGHRS and YFSETQ. CDR3 protein: CASSSYSTDTQYF. Written as DNA, the CDR3 is TGCGCCAGCAGCAGCTACAGCACAGATACGCAGTATTTT. The whole variable domain, remainder taken from reference TRBV5-1 and TRBJ2-3, is KAGVTQTPRYLIKTRGQQVTLSCSPISGHRSVSWYQQTPGQGLQFLFEYFSETQRNKGNFPGRFSGRQFSNSRSEMNVSTLELGDSALYLCASSSYSTDTQYFGPGTRLTVL.

V is TRBV4-1 and J is TRBJ1-6; 7 bases align to TRBD1. Trimming at V came to 1 base and at J to 9 bases, leaving 6 bases not matched to a gene. The CDR3 consists of 15 residues. Germline values: CDR1 MGHRA, CDR2 YSYEKL. For the CDR3, the DNA is TGCGCCAGCAGCCAAGCGGCCGGGACAGCTTCACCCCTCCACTTT. Translation: CASSQAAGTASPLHF.

J is TRBJ1-6 and V is TRBV12-3 or TRBV12-4; D might be TRBD1 (5 bases). V lost 2 bases to trimming and J lost 9 bases, with 8 bases between them. This CDR3 region has 13 residues. CDR3 sequence: CASSLQGGSPLHF. The CDR3 nucleotides read TGTGCCAGCAGTTTACAGGGAGGTTCACCCCTCCACTTT.

The chain couples TRBV12-5 to TRBJ1-1, with 7 bases that match TRBD1. The CDR3 runs to 18 residues. After removal of 2 bases from V and 0 bases from J, the junction contained 12 bases not matched to a gene. Germline V gene data show CDR1 as LGHNT and CDR2 as FRNRAP. This CDR3 reads CASGLIGGISPMNTEAFF. The CDR3 nucleotides are TGTGCTAGTGGTTTGATAGGGGGCATAAGTCCCATGAACACTGAAGCTTTCTTT.

This sequence joins TRBV19 and TRBJ1-2; D gene uncertain. Between the trimmed V and J ends, which lost 4 bases and 1 base, there was a span of 7 bases. The CDR3 is 13 amino acids. From germline, CDR1 is LNHDA and CDR2 SQIVND (reference sequence). The CDR3 coding sequence is TGTGCCAGTAGTACCAACTATAACTATGGCTACACCTTC. It codes for CASSTNYNYGYTF.

The gene calls are TRBV4-2 and TRBJ1-2; the D gene is possibly TRBD1 (5 bases). The CDR3 length is 14 residues. CDR1 is LGHNA, CDR2 YNFKEQ, per germline. Between the trimmed V and J ends, which lost 4 bases and 8 bases, there was a span of 17 bases. The CDR3 DNA reads TGTGCCAGCAGCCCCCAGGGCGGGGGGAAAGGCTACACCTTC. The encoded protein is CASSPQGGGKGYTF.

V and J are TRBV6-4 and TRBJ2-7; 7 positions match TRBD2. The CDR3 consists of 22 residues. Germline V gene lookup returns CDR1 MRHNA and CDR2 SNTAGT. The junction had 23 bases not matched to a gene; V was cut back by 0 bases and J by 0 bases. The chain's CDR3 is CASSDSTTRGVGFRLGSYEQYV. The DNA of the CDR3 is TGTGCCAGCAGTGACTCCACGACCCGGGGGGTGGGTTTTCGCTTGGGCTCCTACGAGCAGTACGTC.

The chain recombines TRBV19 with TRBJ1-1; 10 nucleotides agree with TRBD1. V was pared by 9 bases and J by 0 bases, with 7 bases of the junction left unmatched. CDR1 LNHDA and CDR2 SQIVND come from the germline V gene (reference sequence). The CDR3 has 15 amino acids. This CDR3 reads CASRTGGRMNTEAFF. CDR3 nucleotides: TGTGCCAGCAGGACAGGGGGTAGGATGAACACTGAAGCTTTCTTT.

This clone was seen more than once but under ten times. The chain links TRBV9 to TRBJ1-4; a possible D gene is TRBD1 (6 bases). In germline, CDR1 is SGDLS, CDR2 YYNGEE. The CDR3 runs 16 residues. V was shortened by 0 bases and J by 4 bases, with 13 bases between the two germline ends. The CDR3 here is CASSVEWGQGNEKLFF. The CDR3 DNA reads TGTGCCAGCAGCGTAGAATGGGGGCAGGGTAATGAAAAACTGTTTTTT. Full variable domain (outside the CDR3, taken from reference TRBV9 and TRBJ1-4): DSGVTQTPKHLITATGQRVTLRCSPRSGDLSVYWYQQSLDQGLQFLIQYYNGEERAKGNILERFSAQQFPDLHSELNLSSLELGDSALYFCASSVEWGQGNEKLFFGSGTQLSVL.

This chain uses TRBV30 with TRBJ1-5; unclear D gene. The CDR3 sequence is 13 residues long. Germline loops: CDR1 GTSNPN, CDR2 SVGIG (reference sequence). Trimming took off 1 base at V and 5 bases at J, with 9 bases between the two ends. The CDR3 DNA is TGTGCCTGGAGTGACTTAGCGGATCAGCCCCAGCATTTT. This encodes CAWSDLADQPQHF.